The 7 T cell receptor beta chains below all came from one sample that was sequenced in a study of CD8+ T cells in alopecia areata. Treatment: oral pan-JAK inhibitor, 5-10 mg twice daily. Reverse transcribed after extraction, RNA yielded cDNA as the sequencing template. Profiled with immunoSEQ multiplex PCR; TCRdb holds only in-frame clones, not every one. Of roughly 190,000 clones listed, 60% were seen once; the top ten hold approximately 1%. The sequencing used CD4+ T cells sorted from blood, collected at week 24, from a patient treated with tofacitinib. These receptors were collected from a human donor with alopecia areata.

The chain employs TRBV19 and TRBJ1-1, with 7 bases that match TRBD1. J lost 7 bases, V lost 5 bases, and 7 bases had no gene match. The CDR3 sequence is 13 residues long. Germline values: CDR1 LNHDA, CDR2 SQIVND (reference sequence). Here the CDR3 DNA reads TGTGCCAGTAGTGTAAAACAGGGGCTTGAAGCTTTCTTT. This translates into CASSVKQGLEAFF.

The J gene is TRBJ2-1, the V gene TRBV7-8, with 12 bases that match TRBD2. J was trimmed by 5 bases and V by 2 bases; bases with no gene match: 4. Germline CDR1 reads SGHVS; CDR2 reads FQNEAQ. This CDR3 has 16 amino acids. Here the CDR3 DNA reads TGTGCCAGCAGCTTATCACTAGCGGGGGGTCACAATGAGCAGTTCTTC. It is translated as CASSLSLAGGHNEQFF.

Note on this clone: The same CDR3 is also encoded by other DNA sequences in this sample. This chain links TRBV20-1 with TRBJ2-1, with a possible D match to TRBD2 (6 bases). The CDR3 extends over 11 amino acids. The V gene's germline CDR1 is DFQATT and CDR2 SNEGSKA (reference sequence). Trimming removed 6 bases at V and 7 bases at J, with 10 bases between. The CDR3 nucleotides read TGCAGTGCGGCCCGGGGGAATGAGCAGTTCTTC. It yields the protein CSAARGNEQFF.

This clone was observed a single time. The chain links TRBV29-1 to TRBJ2-7; D unclear. CDR1 is SQVTM and CDR2 is ANQGSEA in the germline V gene. CDR3 length: 11 amino acids. V gave up 7 bases and J gave up 5 bases, with 12 bases separating them. This chain's CDR3 is CSGVVLHEQYF. The CDR3 nucleotides are TGCAGCGGGGTGGTTCTCCACGAGCAGTACTTC.

This rearrangement joins TRBV29-1 to TRBJ1-4; weak D call: TRBD1 (6 bases). Deletions cut 6 bases from V and 8 bases from J, with 13 bases between. From germline, CDR1 is SQVTM and CDR2 ANQGSEA. CDR3 length equals 12 residues. The CDR3 DNA reads as TGCAGCGTCGGGAGGGGGGGCGAAAAACTGTTTTTT. Amino acids: CSVGRGGEKLFF.

With regard to this clone: This CDR3 is also generated by other DNA sequences in the sample. This sequence joins TRBV29-1 and TRBJ1-1; D unclear. Germline V gene sequence: CDR1 SQVTM, CDR2 ANQGSEA. The CDR3 runs to 11 residues. Between the trimmed V and J ends, which lost 5 bases and 2 bases, there was a span of 6 bases. The CDR3 loop is CSVSQNTEAFF. For the CDR3, the DNA is TGCAGCGTTTCCCAAAACACTGAAGCTTTCTTT.

This clone was recorded only once. This CDR3 is CSVRSHNALKNIQYF. Written as DNA, the CDR3 is TGCAGCGTTAGGTCTCATAACGCTCTCAAAAACATTCAGTACTTC. V and J are TRBV29-1 and TRBJ2-4; D ambiguous. The V gene's germline CDR1 is SQVTM and CDR2 ANQGSEA. V was trimmed by 5 bases and J by 3 bases, leaving 17 bases between them. The CDR3 spans 15 residues. The full variable domain, with the rest looked up from reference TRBV29-1 and TRBJ2-4, is SAVISQKPSRDICQRGTSLTIQCQVDSQVTMMFWYRQQPGQSLTLIATANQGSEATYESGFVIDKFPISRPNLTFSTLTVSNMSPEDSSIYLCSVRSHNALKNIQYFGAGTRLSVL.